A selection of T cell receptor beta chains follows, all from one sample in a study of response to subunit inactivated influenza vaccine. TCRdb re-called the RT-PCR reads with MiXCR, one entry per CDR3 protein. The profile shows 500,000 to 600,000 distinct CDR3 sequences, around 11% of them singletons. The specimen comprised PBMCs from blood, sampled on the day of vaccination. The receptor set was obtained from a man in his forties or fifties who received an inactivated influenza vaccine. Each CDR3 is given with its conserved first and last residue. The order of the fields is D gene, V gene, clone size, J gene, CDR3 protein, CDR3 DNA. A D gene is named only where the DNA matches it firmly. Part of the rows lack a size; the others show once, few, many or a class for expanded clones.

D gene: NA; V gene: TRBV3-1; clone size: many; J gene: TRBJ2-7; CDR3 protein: CASSPDGYEQYF; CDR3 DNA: TGTGCCAGCAGCCCGGACGGTTACGAGCAGTACTTC
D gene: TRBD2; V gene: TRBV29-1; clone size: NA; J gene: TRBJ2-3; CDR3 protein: CSAGLASDTQYF; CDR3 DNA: TGCAGCGCGGGACTAGCTAGCGATACGCAGTATTTT
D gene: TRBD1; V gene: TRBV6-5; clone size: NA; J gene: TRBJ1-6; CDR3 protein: CASSYSSGGVSPLHF; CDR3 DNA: TGTGCCAGCAGTTACTCGTCAGGGGGGGTTTCACCCCTCCACTTT
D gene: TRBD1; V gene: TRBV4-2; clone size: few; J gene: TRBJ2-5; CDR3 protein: CASSQTTGVQETQYF; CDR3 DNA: TGTGCCAGCAGCCAAACGACAGGGGTACAAGAGACCCAGTACTTC
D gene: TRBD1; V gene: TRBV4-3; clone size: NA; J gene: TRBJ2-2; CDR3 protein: CASSQGQGFGELFF; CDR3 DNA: TGCGCCAGCAGCCAGGGACAGGGGTTCGGGGAGCTGTTTTTT
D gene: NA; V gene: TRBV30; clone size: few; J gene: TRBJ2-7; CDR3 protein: CAWSVPFGQLSSYEQYF; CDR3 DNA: TGTGCCTGGAGTGTCCCTTTTGGACAGTTGAGCTCCTACGAGCAGTACTTC
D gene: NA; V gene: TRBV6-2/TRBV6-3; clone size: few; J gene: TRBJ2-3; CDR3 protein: CASSYSIQGGMQYF; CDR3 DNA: TGTGCCAGCAGTTACTCGATCCAGGGTGGTATGCAGTATTTT
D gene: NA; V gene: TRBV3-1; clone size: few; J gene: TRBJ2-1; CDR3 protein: CASGTTRYNEQFF; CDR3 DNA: TGTGCCAGCGGCACAACTAGGTACAATGAGCAGTTCTTC
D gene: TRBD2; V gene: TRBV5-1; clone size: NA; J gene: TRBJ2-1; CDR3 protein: CASSSPSGNEQFF; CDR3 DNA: TGCGCCAGCAGCTCCCCTAGCGGAAATGAGCAGTTCTTC
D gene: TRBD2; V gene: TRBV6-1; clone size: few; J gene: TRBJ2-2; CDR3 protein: CASSPRAGGYTGELFF; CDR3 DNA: TGTGCCAGCAGCCCGCGCGCGGGGGGTTACACCGGGGAGCTGTTTTTT
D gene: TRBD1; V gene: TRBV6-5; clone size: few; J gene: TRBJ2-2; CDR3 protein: CASSYGQGISGELFF; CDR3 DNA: TGTGCCAGCAGCTATGGACAGGGCATCTCCGGGGAGCTGTTTTTT
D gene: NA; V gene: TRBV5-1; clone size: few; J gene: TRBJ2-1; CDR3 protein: CASSFETYNEQFF; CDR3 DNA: TGCGCCAGCAGCTTCGAGACCTACAATGAGCAGTTCTTC
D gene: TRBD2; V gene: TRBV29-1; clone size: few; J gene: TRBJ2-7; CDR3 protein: CSVKVAGVYEQYF; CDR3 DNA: TGCAGCGTTAAGGTAGCGGGAGTATACGAGCAGTACTTC
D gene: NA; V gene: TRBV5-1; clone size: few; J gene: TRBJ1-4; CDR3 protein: CASSLSGGSNEKLFF; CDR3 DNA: TGCGCCAGCAGCTTGTCGGGGGGATCTAATGAAAAACTGTTTTTT
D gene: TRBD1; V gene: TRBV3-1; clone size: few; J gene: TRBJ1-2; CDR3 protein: CASSQVQGGYYGYTF; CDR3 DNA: TGTGCCAGCAGCCAAGTGCAGGGGGGATACTATGGCTACACCTTC
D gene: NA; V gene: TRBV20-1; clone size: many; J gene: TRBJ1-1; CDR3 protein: CSAREGTVMNTEAFF; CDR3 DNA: TGCAGTGCTAGAGAGGGAACAGTCATGAACACTGAAGCTTTCTTT
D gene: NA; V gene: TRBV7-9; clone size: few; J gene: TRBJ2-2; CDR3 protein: CASSLMGADGELFF; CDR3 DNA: TGTGCCAGCAGCTTAATGGGGGCCGACGGGGAGCTGTTTTTT
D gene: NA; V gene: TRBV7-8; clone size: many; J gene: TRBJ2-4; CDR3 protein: CASSPTWGDLAKNIQYF; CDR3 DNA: TGTGCCAGCAGCCCTACTTGGGGGGACCTAGCCAAAAACATTCAGTACTTC
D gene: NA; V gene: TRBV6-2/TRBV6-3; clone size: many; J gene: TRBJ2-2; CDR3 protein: CASSRLLDTGELFF; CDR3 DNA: TGTGCCAGCAGTCGCCTATTGGACACCGGGGAGCTGTTTTTT
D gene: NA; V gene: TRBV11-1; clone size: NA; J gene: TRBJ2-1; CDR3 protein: CASSLDFLFQGGGDNEQFF; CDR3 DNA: TGTGCCAGCAGCTTAGACTTTTTATTCCAGGGGGGTGGGGACAATGAGCAGTTCTTC
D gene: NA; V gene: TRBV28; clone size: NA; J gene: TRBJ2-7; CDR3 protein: CSSTETGAYEQYF; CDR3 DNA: TGTTCCTCAACGGAGACAGGAGCCTACGAGCAGTACTTC
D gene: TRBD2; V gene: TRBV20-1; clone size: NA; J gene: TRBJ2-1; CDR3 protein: CSAITPGRGASDEQFF; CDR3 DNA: TGCAGTGCTATAACTCCAGGGCGGGGGGCTTCGGATGAGCAGTTCTTC
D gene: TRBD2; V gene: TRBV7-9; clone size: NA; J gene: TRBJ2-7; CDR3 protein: CASSSGTSGSPNYEQYF; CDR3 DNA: TGTGCCAGCAGCTCCGGGACTAGCGGGAGCCCCAACTACGAGCAGTACTTC
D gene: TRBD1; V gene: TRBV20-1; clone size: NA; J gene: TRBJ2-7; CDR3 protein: CSARPTGVYEQYF; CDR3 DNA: TGCAGTGCTAGACCCACAGGGGTCTACGAGCAGTACTTC
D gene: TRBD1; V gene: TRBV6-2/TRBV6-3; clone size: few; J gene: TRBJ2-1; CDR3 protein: CASSPLGQGAYNEQFF; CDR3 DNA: TGTGCCAGCAGTCCCCTGGGACAGGGGGCGTACAATGAGCAGTTCTTC
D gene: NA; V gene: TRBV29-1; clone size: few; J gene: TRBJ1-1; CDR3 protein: CSVLVAGKNTEAFF; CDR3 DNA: TGCAGCGTTCTTGTGGCAGGGAAAAACACTGAAGCTTTCTTT
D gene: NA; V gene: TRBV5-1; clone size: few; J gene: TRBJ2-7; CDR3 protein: CASSLEGGESYEQYF; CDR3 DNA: TGCGCCAGCAGCTTGGAGGGAGGAGAGTCCTACGAGCAGTACTTC
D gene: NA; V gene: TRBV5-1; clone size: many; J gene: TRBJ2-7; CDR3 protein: CASSGQNPYEQYF; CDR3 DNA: TGCGCCAGCAGCGGTCAGAACCCCTACGAGCAGTACTTC
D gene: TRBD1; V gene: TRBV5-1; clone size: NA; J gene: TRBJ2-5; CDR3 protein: CASSEGQPKETQYF; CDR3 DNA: TGCGCCAGCAGCGAGGGACAGCCTAAAGAGACCCAGTACTTC
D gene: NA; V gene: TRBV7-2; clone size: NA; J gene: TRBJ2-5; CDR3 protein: CASSLQRTQETQYF; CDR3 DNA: TGTGCCAGCAGCTTACAAAGGACCCAAGAGACCCAGTACTTC
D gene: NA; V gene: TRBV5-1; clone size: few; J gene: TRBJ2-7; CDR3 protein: CASSLARRAAYEQYF; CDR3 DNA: TGCGCCAGCAGCTTGGCCCGCAGGGCAGCCTACGAGCAGTACTTC
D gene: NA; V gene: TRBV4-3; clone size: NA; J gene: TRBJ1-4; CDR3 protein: CASSQDFRDNEKLFF; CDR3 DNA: TGCGCCAGCAGCCAAGACTTCAGGGATAATGAAAAACTGTTTTTT
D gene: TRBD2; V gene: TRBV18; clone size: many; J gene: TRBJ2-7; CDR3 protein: CASSPPGLGAYEQYF; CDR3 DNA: TGTGCCAGCTCCCCACCGGGACTAGGAGCCTACGAGCAGTACTTC
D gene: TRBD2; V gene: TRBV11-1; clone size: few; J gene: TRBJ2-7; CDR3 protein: CASSPVVGGLAAGAYEQYF; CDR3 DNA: TGTGCCAGCAGCCCTGTAGTGGGTGGACTAGCGGCAGGGGCCTACGAGCAGTACTTC
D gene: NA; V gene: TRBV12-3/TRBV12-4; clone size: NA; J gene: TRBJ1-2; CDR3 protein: CASTQFRVSNYGYTF; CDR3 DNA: TGTGCCAGCACTCAGTTCAGGGTTTCTAACTATGGCTACACCTTC
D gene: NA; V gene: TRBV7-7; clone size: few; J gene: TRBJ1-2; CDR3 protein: CASSPLQGSNYGYTF; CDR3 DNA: TGTGCTAGCAGCCCCCTCCAGGGTTCTAACTATGGCTACACCTTC
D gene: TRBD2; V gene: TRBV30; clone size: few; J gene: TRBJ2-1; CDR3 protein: CAWRSTSGRARSYNEQFF; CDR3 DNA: TGTGCCTGGAGATCGACTAGCGGGAGGGCCAGGTCGTACAATGAGCAGTTCTTC
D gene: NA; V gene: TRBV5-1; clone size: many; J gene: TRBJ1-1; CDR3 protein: CASSLGAALGNTEAFF; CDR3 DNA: TGCGCCAGCAGCTTGGGGGCAGCTCTAGGGAACACTGAAGCTTTCTTT
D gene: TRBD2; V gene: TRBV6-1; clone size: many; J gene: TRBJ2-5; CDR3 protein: CASSALSGREETQYF; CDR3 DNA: TGTGCCAGCAGCGCTTTAAGCGGGAGGGAAGAGACCCAGTACTTC
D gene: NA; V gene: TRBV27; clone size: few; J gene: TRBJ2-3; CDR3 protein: CASSLEAADTQYF; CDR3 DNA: TGTGCCAGCAGTTTAGAGGCGGCAGATACGCAGTATTTT
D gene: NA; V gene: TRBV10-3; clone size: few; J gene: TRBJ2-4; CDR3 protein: CAISEQVLLAKNIQYF; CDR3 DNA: TGTGCCATCAGTGAACAGGTGTTGTTAGCCAAAAACATTCAGTACTTC